A selection of T cell receptor beta chains follows, all from one sample in a study of cytomegalovirus exposure and HLA in healthy donors. Clones were read by immunoSEQ multiplex PCR, and TCRdb kept only the in-frame ones, dropping some. The data contain roughly 160,000 clones, approximately 78% of them seen just once; the ten biggest clones take up 7%. Sequenced sample: PBMCs. These receptors were collected from a woman aged 25-40 years in good health and CMV-seropositive. Both conserved end residues are part of each CDR3. D genes are given only for firm matches. Clone size is shown for a subset of rows, as once, few, many or a class of expanded clone.

>TRBD2|TRBV7-9|.|TRBJ2-2
TGTGCCAGCAGCTTGCGGGCGGGGGTCACCGGGGAGCTGTTTTTT
CASSLRAGVTGELFF
>.|TRBV5-1|.|TRBJ2-5
TGCGCCAGCAGCTTGGGCAACAGGGCTGGCCAAGAGACCCAGTACTTC
CASSLGNRAGQETQYF
>TRBD2|TRBV5-4|.|TRBJ2-1
TGTGCCAGCAGCTTGACTAGCGGGGGGTGGAATGAGCAGTTCTTC
CASSLTSGGWNEQFF
>.|TRBV6-1|.|TRBJ1-1
TGTGCCAGCAGCGGGGTTGTGAACACTGAAGCTTTCTTT
CASSGVVNTEAFF
>.|TRBV5-1|.|TRBJ2-7
TGCGCCAGCAGTAGAGGCGGGGGCCCGTACGAGCAGTACTTC
CASSRGGGPYEQYF
>TRBD1|TRBV19|.|TRBJ1-1
TGTGCCAGTAGTCAAGCCGGGACAGGTCGAACTGAAGCTTTCTTT
CASSQAGTGRTEAFF
>.|TRBV25-1|few|TRBJ1-2
TGTGCCAGCAGCCTTGGGGGGGCTACACATAACTATGGCTACACCTTC
CASSLGGATHNYGYTF
>.|TRBV1|.|TRBJ2-7
TGCACCAGCAGCCGCGCCCCGGGACTAGCGGGGGGGCTGGTGTACGAGCAGTACTTC
CTSSRAPGLAGGLVYEQYF
>TRBD1|TRBV5-6|.|TRBJ2-1
TGTGCCAGCAGCCGCCTGGACAGGGCCCCCTACAATGAGCAGTTCTTC
CASSRLDRAPYNEQFF
>.|TRBV28|.|TRBJ1-5
TGTGCCAGCACCGGCGACAGTTACAATCAGCCCCAGCATTTT
CASTGDSYNQPQHF